This T cell receptor beta chain is drawn from a study of blood T cell repertoires in COVID-19. Study context: Samples of COVID-19 (acute and convalescent) were obtained from the United States, Italy and Spain. PBMCs, B-cell-depleted T cells, or T cells provided the cDNA or gDNA that made up the material.

Seattle participants joined during active infection and were tracked over time. Per the original data handling: Amplified reference gene primers provided the basis for estimating nucleated cell counts. Some clones are missing from TCRdb's copy, which holds only in-frame ones; the method was immunoSEQ multiplex PCR. V and J calls and clone size are copied from that table; D and trimming were computed from the DNA. This sample has about 94,000 clones, with 78% found just once. The ends lost 3 bases at V and 9 bases at J; junction bases unmatched: 9. CDR1 is MGHRA, CDR2 YSYEKL, per germline. The CDR3 loop spans 16 amino acids.

The chain carries TRBV4-1 and TRBJ1-6, with 9 nucleotides matching TRBD1. This clonotype originated in a man aged 65 to 85 with COVID-19, enrolled during active disease. The material sequenced was peripheral blood. The CDR3 nucleotides are TGCGCCAGCAGCCATGGACCGGGACAGGGCGGTTCACCCCTCCACTTT. Its translation: CASSHGPGQGGSPLHF.